The 5 T cell receptor beta chains below all came from one sample that was sequenced in a study of T cells expressing NK-cell markers. TCRdb reprocessed the 5' RACE reads and reports one entry per CDR3 protein, with no DNA. The table for this sample gives about 410,000 distinct CDR3 sequences. The specimen sequenced was blood T cells: a sorted CD56 or NKG2C T cell subset, CD4+ or CD8+ T cells, or bulk PBMC T cells (not recorded which). Receptors originate from a woman aged 45-65 years in good health.

The J gene is TRBJ2-1, the V gene TRBV6-5; TCRdb's assignment of TRBD2 cannot be checked, as there is no DNA. The CDR3 is 15 amino acids. The V gene's germline CDR1 is MNHEY and CDR2 SVGAGI. CDR3 protein: CASSYEGGWDNEQFF.

The chain joins TRBV10-2 to TRBJ1-4. Looked up from germline, CDR1 is WSHSY and CDR2 is SAAADI. This CDR3 spans 15 amino acids. The CDR3 protein is CASSRNVKTNEKLFF.

The chain has TRBV14 and TRBJ2-1; TCRdb proposes TRBD1, but this gene call is untestable without DNA. CDR1 is SGHDN and CDR2 is FVKESK in the germline V gene. This CDR3 is built from 21 residues. The chain's CDR3 is CASSQDWRTGDPGSGSNEQFF.

The V and J genes are TRBV27 and TRBJ2-3; checking the TCRdb D call of TRBD2 is not possible without DNA. Per germline, CDR1 MNHEY and CDR2 SMNVEV (reference sequence). The CDR3 loop spans 17 amino acids. The CDR3 protein is CASSSDRLAGGSDTQYF.

V gene TRBV28 combines with J gene TRBJ1-5; absent DNA, TCRdb's TRBD1 call cannot be checked. Germline V gene data show CDR1 as MDHEN and CDR2 as SYDVKM. This CDR3 region has 16 residues. CDR3 loop: CASSPFTGSASNPQHF.